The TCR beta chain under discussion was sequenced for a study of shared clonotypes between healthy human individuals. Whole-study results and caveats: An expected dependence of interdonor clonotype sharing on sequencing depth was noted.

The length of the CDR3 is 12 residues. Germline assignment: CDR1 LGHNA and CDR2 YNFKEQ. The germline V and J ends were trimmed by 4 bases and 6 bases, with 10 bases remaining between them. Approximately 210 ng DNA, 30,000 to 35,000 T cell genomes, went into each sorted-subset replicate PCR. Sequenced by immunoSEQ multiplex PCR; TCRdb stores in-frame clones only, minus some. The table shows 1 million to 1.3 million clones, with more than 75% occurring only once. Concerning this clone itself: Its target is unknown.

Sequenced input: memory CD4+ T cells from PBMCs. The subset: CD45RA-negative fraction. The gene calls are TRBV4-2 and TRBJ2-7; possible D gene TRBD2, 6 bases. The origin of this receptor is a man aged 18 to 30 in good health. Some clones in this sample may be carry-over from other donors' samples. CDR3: CASSPPGVEQYF. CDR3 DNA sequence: TGTGCCAGCAGCCCCCCGGGGGTCGAGCAGTACTTC.